These 29 T cell receptor beta chains came from one sample sequenced in a study of T-cell memory formation after mild COVID-19. TCRdb processed the 5' RACE reads anew with MiXCR; each CDR3 protein has one entry. The table includes about 290,000 distinct CDR3 sequences, about 15% detected once. Sequencing input: PBMCs or a T cell subset sorted from them (not recorded which). The receptors derive from a man between 18 and 35 years old who had mild COVID-19 (a few samples of this study predate the infection). Cell type and time point are not known.

This clonotype was counted only a few times. Lacking the conserved final phenylalanine or tryptophan, this CDR3 likely reflects a read error. The DNA is left out, because the CDR3 cannot be placed on it with certainty; the CDR3 is given as TCRdb lists it. The chain is built from TRBV5-6 and TRBJ2-1; TRBD2, as called in the table, went unchecked against the DNA. Both ends counted, the CDR3 spans 9 residues. CDR1 and CDR2 (germline): SGHDT, YYEEEE. The CDR3 spells CASSYLAPT.

The table lists this clonotype with a few counts. This chain connects TRBV6-5 to TRBJ1-5; D is perhaps TRBD1 (5 bases). The CDR3 contains 15 residues. Germline-derived CDR1 and CDR2 are MNHEY and SVGAGI. V was cut by 0 bases and J by 2 bases, with 8 bases left in between. The CDR3 here is CASSYSRRGNQPQHF. For the CDR3, the DNA is TGTGCCAGCAGTTACTCCCGCAGGGGCAATCAGCCCCAGCATTTT.

This clonotype showed up just a few times. The rearrangement links TRBV20-1 to TRBJ1-1, with TRBD1 as a possible D gene (6 bases). V was pared by 0 bases and J by 2 bases, with 13 bases between. The CDR3 contains 15 residues. Germline V gives CDR1 DFQATT, CDR2 SNEGSKA (reference sequence). In DNA, the CDR3 is TGCAGTGCTAGAGATCTAGCAGGGGAAAACACTGAAGCTTTCTTT. Residues: CSARDLAGENTEAFF.

The V gene is TRBV5-1, the J gene TRBJ2-2, with D uncertain. The germline CDR1 and CDR2 sequences are SGHRS and YFSETQ. The CDR3 is made up of 15 amino acids. Deletions cut 0 bases from V and 7 bases from J, with 13 bases between. The chain's CDR3 is CASSLVEPPLGELFF. CDR3 sequence (DNA): TGCGCCAGCAGCTTGGTAGAACCACCCCTCGGGGAGCTGTTTTTT.

This clonotype appeared many times. This chain uses TRBV4-1 with TRBJ2-1, with D possibly matching TRBD1 (5 bases). V shed 1 base and J shed 3 bases, with 13 bases lying between them. The V gene's germline CDR1 is MGHRA and CDR2 YSYEKL. The CDR3 has 16 amino acids. CDR3 nucleotides: TGCGCCAGCAGCCAAGTCTTTAGAAGGGGCTACAATGAGCAGTTCTTC. Encoded protein: CASSQVFRRGYNEQFF.

This clonotype has more than one count but fewer than ten. This chain connects TRBV20-1 to TRBJ1-5; possible D gene TRBD1, 6 bases. Trimming took off 6 bases at V and 6 bases at J, with 18 bases between the two ends. The CDR3 covers 14 residues. Per the germline V gene, CDR1 is DFQATT and CDR2 is SNEGSKA (reference sequence). The CDR3 region is CSANQAFRGQPQHF. The CDR3 nucleotides read TGCAGTGCAAATCAGGCCTTCAGGGGTCAGCCCCAGCATTTT.

This clonotype was observed a few times. The genes are TRBV12-3 or TRBV12-4 and TRBJ2-3, with 10 bases that match TRBD2. Losses at the gene ends were 10 bases for V and 5 bases for J; bases not matched to a gene: 9. The CDR3 sequence is 14 residues long. The CDR3 here is CANRTSGHGDTQYF. Here the CDR3 DNA reads TGTGCCAACAGGACTAGCGGACATGGAGATACGCAGTATTTT.

In regard to this clonotype: One junction end disagrees with the germline gene, perhaps due to a read error. The V gene is TRBV7-2, the J gene TRBJ2-3; the match to TRBD2 covers 8 bases. The CDR3 loop spans 13 amino acids. Looked up from germline, CDR1 is SGHTA and CDR2 is FQGNSA. The CDR3: CASSFDPSSGRRF. The CDR3, as DNA: TGTGCCAGCAGCTTTGACCCATCTAGCGGGCGGCGTTTT.

The CDR3 region is CSVSPPSEPYGYTF. The DNA of the CDR3 is TGCAGCGTTTCCCCGCCGAGCGAGCCCTATGGCTACACCTTC. The chain links TRBV29-1 to TRBJ1-2; D is unclear. The germline V and J ends were trimmed by 5 bases and 4 bases, with 17 bases remaining between them. Germline V gives CDR1 SQVTM, CDR2 ANQGSEA. The CDR3 has 14 residues. Full variable domain (outside the CDR3, taken from reference TRBV29-1 and TRBJ1-2): SAVISQKPSRDICQRGTSLTIQCQVDSQVTMMFWYRQQPGQSLTLIATANQGSEATYESGFVIDKFPISRPNLTFSTLTVSNMSPEDSSIYLCSVSPPSEPYGYTFGSGTRLTVV.

This clonotype turned up a few times. The chain uses TRBV4-1 and TRBJ2-5, with D unclear. CDR1 MGHRA and CDR2 YSYEKL come from the germline V gene. Trimming removed 4 bases from V and 5 bases from J, with 11 bases in between. CDR3 length: 13 amino acids. CDR3 protein: CASSPSWGETQYF. In DNA, the CDR3 is TGCGCCAGCAGCCCATCGTGGGGTGAGACCCAGTACTTC.

The chain carries TRBV7-2 and TRBJ2-3, with a tentative D call TRBD2 (6 bases). V lost 5 bases and J lost 2, with 11 bases in between. The CDR3 is 14 amino acids. Germline lookup yields CDR1 SGHTA and CDR2 FQGNSA. CDR3 protein: CASSHGLFTDTQYF. The CDR3 DNA reads TGTGCCAGCAGCCACGGACTATTCACAGATACGCAGTATTTT. Full variable domain (outside the CDR3, taken from reference TRBV7-2 and TRBJ2-3): GAGVSQSPSNKVTEKGKDVELRCDPISGHTALYWYRQSLGQGLEFLIYFQGNSAPDKSGLPSDRFSAERTGGSVSTLTIQRTQQEDSAVYLCASSHGLFTDTQYFGPGTRLTVL.

This rearrangement joins TRBV6-5 to TRBJ2-3, with no clear D. V gave up 2 bases and J gave up 6 bases, with 12 bases separating them. CDR3 length: 14 residues. CDR1 is MNHEY and CDR2 is SVGAGI in the germline V gene. The CDR3, as DNA: TGTGCCAGCAGTTACACCCAGGTCGGCGATACGCAGTATTTT. Its protein is CASSYTQVGDTQYF.

This clonotype was detected only once. The V gene is TRBV23-1, the J gene TRBJ2-4; weak D call: TRBD1 (6 bases). TRBV23-1 is designated an ORF whose function remains uncertain. V lost 4 bases and J lost 0, with 10 bases in between. The CDR3 extends over 15 amino acids. In DNA form, the CDR3 reads TGCGCCAGCAGTCCGAGGGGGATAGCCAAAAACATTCAGTACTTC. This sequence encodes CASSPRGIAKNIQYF.

The chain employs TRBV9 and TRBJ1-3; tentative D call: TRBD1 (5 bases). This CDR3 spans 13 amino acids. The V end was cut by 3 bases, the J end by 5 bases, with 9 bases between. Per the germline V gene, CDR1 is SGDLS and CDR2 is YYNGEE. The CDR3 loop reads CASSGQGRNTIYF. The CDR3 coding sequence is TGTGCCAGCAGCGGGCAGGGCAGAAACACCATATATTTT.

A few counts support this clonotype. V usage is TRBV5-1 and J usage is TRBJ2-3, with a weak D call TRBD1 (6 bases). The CDR3 spans 14 residues. Germline V CDR1 and CDR2: SGHRS, YFSETQ. V was cut by 3 bases and J by 2 bases, with 10 bases left in between. The CDR3 here is CASSWTDLTDTQYF. CDR3 DNA sequence: TGCGCCAGCAGCTGGACAGACCTCACAGATACGCAGTATTTT.

This rearrangement joins TRBV6-5 to TRBJ2-1, with TRBD2 identical over 7 bases. V lost 0 bases to trimming and J lost 7 bases; unmatched junction nucleotides: 9. This CDR3 contains 16 residues. Germline V CDR1 and CDR2: MNHEY, SVGAGI. The DNA of the CDR3 is TGTGCCAGCAGTTACTCGGGGGGGTCGTCGGTTAATGAGCAGTTCTTC. It specifies CASSYSGGSSVNEQFF.

This sequence joins TRBV24-1 and TRBJ2-3; 10 positions match TRBD1. CDR3 size: 17 residues. V lost 4 bases, J lost 5 bases, and 11 bases stayed unmatched. The germline V gene has CDR1 KGHDR and CDR2 SFDVKD. The CDR3 bases are TGTGCCACCAGTGACCGGACAGGGGGTAGGGCGATAGATACGCAGTATTTT. It translates to CATSDRTGGRAIDTQYF.

This clonotype has more than one count but fewer than ten. The V call is TRBV5-5, the J call TRBJ2-1; 13 bases fit TRBD2. In germline, CDR1 is SGHKS, CDR2 YYEKEE (reference sequence). The CDR3 has 17 amino acids. With 0 bases clipped from V and 5 bases from J, the junction kept 5 bases outside the gene matches. In DNA form, the CDR3 reads TGTGCCAGCAGCTTGGTTGATGGACTAGCGGGGGACAATGAGCAGTTCTTC. Translated, it gives CASSLVDGLAGDNEQFF.

V is TRBV2 and J is TRBJ1-5; TRBD1 aligns across 7 bases. Germline CDR1 reads SNHLY; CDR2 reads FYNNEI. V trimming: 6 bases; J trimming: 2 bases; junction bases outside the gene matches: 4. The CDR3 runs 14 residues. CDR3 sequence (DNA): TGTGCCAGCAGGCTGGGGACAGGCAATCAGCCCCAGCATTTT. Translation gives CASRLGTGNQPQHF.

This chain connects TRBV2 to TRBJ2-1; the match to TRBD2 covers 7 bases. The J call is uncertain, as TRBJ2-5 better fits the DNA end. This CDR3 contains 13 residues. Germline V gives CDR1 SNHLY, CDR2 FYNNEI. CDR3 in DNA: TGTGCCAGCAGGGAACTAGCGAGGAAGACCCAGTACTTC. It is translated as CASRELARKTQYF.

The chain uses TRBV11-2 and TRBJ1-5; possible D gene TRBD1, 5 bases. CDR1 is SGHAT, CDR2 FQNNGV, per germline. V lost 0 bases, J lost 4 bases, and 16 bases lay in between. This CDR3 spans 17 amino acids. DNA of the CDR3: TGTGCCAGCAGCTTAGATGCGTTCAGGGACCGAAATCAGCCCCAGCATTTT. It specifies CASSLDAFRDRNQPQHF.

This clonotype was counted only a few times. The rearrangement joins TRBV13 to TRBJ2-7; TRBD1 is a possible D gene (5 bases). The CDR3 has 12 residues. V gave up 5 bases and J gave up 6 bases, with 11 bases separating them. CDR1 and CDR2 (germline): PRHDT, FYEKMQ (reference sequence). CDR3 residues: CASSAGNTEQYF. The DNA of the CDR3 is TGTGCCAGCAGCGCAGGGAATACCGAGCAGTACTTC.

The chain has TRBV5-1 and TRBJ2-2; D may be TRBD1 or TRBD2 (6 bases each). The CDR3 is 17 amino acids. Germline-derived CDR1 and CDR2 are SGHRS and YFSETQ. Trimming removed 4 bases at V and 4 bases at J, with 20 bases between. The CDR3 loop reads CASSLAPRGPSTGELFF. CDR3 coding DNA: TGCGCCAGCAGCCTAGCCCCCCGGGGGCCAAGCACCGGGGAGCTGTTTTTT.

V and J are TRBV12-3 or TRBV12-4 and TRBJ2-5; 12 bases align to TRBD1. The CDR3 totals 15 residues. V was clipped by 6 bases and J by 5 bases; unmatched bases: 7. The CDR3 nucleotides read TGTGCCAGCAGACTTGGGACAGGGGGCGGGGAGACCCAGTACTTC. Protein sequence: CASRLGTGGGETQYF.

V and J are TRBV6-6 and TRBJ2-7; D unclear. This CDR3 comprises 11 residues. V lost 1 base to trimming and J lost 5 bases, with 3 bases between them. Germline CDR1 reads MNHNY; CDR2 reads SVGAGI (reference sequence). The CDR3 is CASSYYNEQYF. Here the CDR3 DNA reads TGTGCCAGCAGTTACTATAACGAGCAGTACTTC.

The rearrangement uses TRBV6-2 or TRBV6-3 and TRBJ2-7; TRBD2 agrees at 13 bases. J was trimmed by 2 bases and V by 5 bases; bases with no gene match: 6. The CDR3 loop spans 16 amino acids. From germline, CDR1 is MNHEY and CDR2 SVGEGT. As DNA, the CDR3 is TGTGCCAGCAGTAGGGGACTAGCGGGGACCGCCTACGAGCAGTACTTC. Translated, it gives CASSRGLAGTAYEQYF.

Only one count was recorded for this clonotype. This rearrangement joins TRBV7-6 to TRBJ1-6; unclear D gene. V shed 8 bases and J shed 5 bases, with 7 bases lying between them. Germline V CDR1 and CDR2: SGHVS, FNYEAQ. CDR3 length: 12 amino acids. The CDR3 region is CASHSNNSPLHF. CDR3 sequence (DNA): TGTGCCAGCCATAGCAATAATTCACCCCTCCACTTT. Together with reference TRBV7-6 and TRBJ1-6, the CDR3 gives the full variable domain: GAGVSQSPRYKVTKRGQDVALRCDPISGHVSLYWYRQALGQGPEFLTYFNYEAQQDKSGLPNDRFSAERPEGSISTLTIQRTEQRDSAMYRCASHSNNSPLHFGNGTRLTVT.

The chain couples TRBV11-2 to TRBJ2-5, with 9 bases aligning to TRBD2. J was trimmed by 3 bases and V by 2 bases; bases with no gene match: 7. The CDR3 contains 16 residues. Looked up from germline, CDR1 is SGHAT and CDR2 is FQNNGV. CDR3 loop: CASSLSAAGGEETQYF. The CDR3 DNA reads TGTGCCAGCAGCTTATCGGCTGCGGGGGGGGAAGAGACCCAGTACTTC.

The chain recombines TRBV2 with TRBJ1-2; a weak D match, TRBD1 (6 bases). CDR1 SNHLY and CDR2 FYNNEI come from the germline V gene. This CDR3 is built from 11 residues. V was cut by 6 bases and J by 6 bases, with 8 bases left in between. The CDR3: CASRQGDGYTF. The CDR3 DNA reads TGTGCCAGCAGACAGGGTGATGGCTACACCTTC.